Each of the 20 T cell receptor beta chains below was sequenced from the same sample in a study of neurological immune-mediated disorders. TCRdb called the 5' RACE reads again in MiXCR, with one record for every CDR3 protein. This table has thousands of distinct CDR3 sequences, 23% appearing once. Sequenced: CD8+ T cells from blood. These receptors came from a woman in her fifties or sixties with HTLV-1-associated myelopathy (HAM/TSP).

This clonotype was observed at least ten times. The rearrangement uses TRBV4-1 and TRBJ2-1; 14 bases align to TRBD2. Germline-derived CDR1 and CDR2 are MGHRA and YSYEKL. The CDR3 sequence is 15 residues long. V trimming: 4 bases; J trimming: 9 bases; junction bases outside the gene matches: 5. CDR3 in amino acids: CASSPGLAGDTEQFF. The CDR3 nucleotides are TGCGCCAGCAGCCCGGGACTAGCGGGAGATACTGAGCAGTTCTTC.

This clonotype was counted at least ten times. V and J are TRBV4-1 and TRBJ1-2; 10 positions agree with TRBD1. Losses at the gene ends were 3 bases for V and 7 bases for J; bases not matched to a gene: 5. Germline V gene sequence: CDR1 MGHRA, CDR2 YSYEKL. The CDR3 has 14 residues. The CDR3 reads CASSQGQGIGGYTF. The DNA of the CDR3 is TGCGCCAGCAGCCAGGGACAGGGGATCGGTGGCTACACCTTC.

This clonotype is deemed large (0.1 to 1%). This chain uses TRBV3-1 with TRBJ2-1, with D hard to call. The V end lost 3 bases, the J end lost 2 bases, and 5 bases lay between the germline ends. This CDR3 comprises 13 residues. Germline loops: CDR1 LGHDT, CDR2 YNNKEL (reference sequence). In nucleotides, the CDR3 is TGTGCCAGCAGCCAGATCACCTACAATGAGCAGTTCTTC. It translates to CASSQITYNEQFF.

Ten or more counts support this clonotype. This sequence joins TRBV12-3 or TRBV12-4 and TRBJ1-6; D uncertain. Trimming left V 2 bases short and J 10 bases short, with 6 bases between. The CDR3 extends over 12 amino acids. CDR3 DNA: TGTGCCAGCAGTTTAAGTGAGTCACCCCTCCACTTT. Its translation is CASSLSESPLHF.

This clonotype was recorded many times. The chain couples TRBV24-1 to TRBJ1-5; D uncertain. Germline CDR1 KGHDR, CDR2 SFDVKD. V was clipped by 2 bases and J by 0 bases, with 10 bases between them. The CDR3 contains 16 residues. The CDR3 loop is CATSDSRDYSNQPQHF. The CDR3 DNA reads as TGTGCCACCAGTGATTCCCGGGATTATAGCAATCAGCCCCAGCATTTT.

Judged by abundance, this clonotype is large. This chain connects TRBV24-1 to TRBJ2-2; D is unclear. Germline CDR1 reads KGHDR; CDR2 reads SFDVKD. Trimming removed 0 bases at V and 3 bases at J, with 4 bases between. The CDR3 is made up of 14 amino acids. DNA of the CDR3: TGTGCCACCAGTGATTTGTTGGACACCGGGGAGCTGTTTTTT. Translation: CATSDLLDTGELFF.

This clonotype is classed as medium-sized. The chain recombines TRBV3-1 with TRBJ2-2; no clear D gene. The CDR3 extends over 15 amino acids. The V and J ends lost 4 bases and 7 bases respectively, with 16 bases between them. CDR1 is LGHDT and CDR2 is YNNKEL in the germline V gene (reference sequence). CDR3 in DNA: TGTGCCAGCAGCCGAGAGGACCTCGGTGACGGGGAGCTGTTTTTT. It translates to CASSREDLGDGELFF.

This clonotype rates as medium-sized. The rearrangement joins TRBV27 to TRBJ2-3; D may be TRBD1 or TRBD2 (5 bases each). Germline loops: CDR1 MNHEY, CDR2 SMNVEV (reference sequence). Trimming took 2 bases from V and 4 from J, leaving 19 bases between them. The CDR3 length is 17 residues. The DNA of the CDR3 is TGTGCCAGCAGTTTAGCGCTTGGGACGTTCGCACCAGATACGCAGTATTTT. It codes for CASSLALGTFAPDTQYF.

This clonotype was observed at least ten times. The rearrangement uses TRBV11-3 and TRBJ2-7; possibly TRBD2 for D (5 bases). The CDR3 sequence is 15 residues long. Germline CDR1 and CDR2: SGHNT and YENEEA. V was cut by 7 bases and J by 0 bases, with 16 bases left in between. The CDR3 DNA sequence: TGTGCCAGCATGAATCGCGGGCTTTCCTCCTACGAGCAGTACTTC. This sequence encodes CASMNRGLSSYEQYF.

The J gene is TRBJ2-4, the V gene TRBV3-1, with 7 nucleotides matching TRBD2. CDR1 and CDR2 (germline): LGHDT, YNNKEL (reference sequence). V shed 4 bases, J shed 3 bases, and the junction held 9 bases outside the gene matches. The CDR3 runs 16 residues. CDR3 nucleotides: TGTGCCAGCAGCCCCGTGGGAGAGCGGGGCAAAAACATTCAGTACTTC. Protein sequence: CASSPVGERGKNIQYF.

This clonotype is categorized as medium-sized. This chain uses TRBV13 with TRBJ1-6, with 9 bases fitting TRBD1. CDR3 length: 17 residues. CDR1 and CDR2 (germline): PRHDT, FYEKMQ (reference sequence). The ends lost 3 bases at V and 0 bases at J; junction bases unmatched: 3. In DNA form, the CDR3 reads TGTGCCAGCAGCTTCGACAGGGGGGACTCCTATAATTCACCCCTCCACTTT. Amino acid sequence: CASSFDRGDSYNSPLHF.

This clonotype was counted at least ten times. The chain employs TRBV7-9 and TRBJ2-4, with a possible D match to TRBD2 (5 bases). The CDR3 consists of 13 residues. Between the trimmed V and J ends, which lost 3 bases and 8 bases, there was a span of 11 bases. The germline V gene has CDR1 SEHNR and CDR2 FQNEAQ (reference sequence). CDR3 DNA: TGTGCCAGCAGCTTGGGAGAGGGAGACATTCAGTACTTC. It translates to CASSLGEGDIQYF.

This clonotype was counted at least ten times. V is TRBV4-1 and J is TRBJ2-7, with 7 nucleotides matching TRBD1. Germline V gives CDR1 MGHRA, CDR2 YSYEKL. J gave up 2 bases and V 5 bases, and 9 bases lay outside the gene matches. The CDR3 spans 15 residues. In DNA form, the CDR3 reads TGCGCCAGCAGCGAAGGCCGGGACAGAGCCTACGAGCAGTACTTC. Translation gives CASSEGRDRAYEQYF.

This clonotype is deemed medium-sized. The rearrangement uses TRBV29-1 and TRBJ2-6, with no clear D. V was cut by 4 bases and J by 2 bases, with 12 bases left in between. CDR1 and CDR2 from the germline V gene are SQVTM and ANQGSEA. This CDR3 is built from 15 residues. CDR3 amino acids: CSVATSTTGANVLTF. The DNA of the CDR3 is TGCAGCGTTGCCACCTCAACTACTGGGGCCAACGTCCTGACTTTC.

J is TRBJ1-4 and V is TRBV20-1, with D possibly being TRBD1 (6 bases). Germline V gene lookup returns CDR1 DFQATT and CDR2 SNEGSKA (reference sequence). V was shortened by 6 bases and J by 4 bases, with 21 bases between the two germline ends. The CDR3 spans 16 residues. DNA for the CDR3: TGCAGTGCCCGGTCGATGGGGGCAGCTTATAATGAAAAACTGTTTTTT. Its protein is CSARSMGAAYNEKLFF.

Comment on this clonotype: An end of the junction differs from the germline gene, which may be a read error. The CDR3 sequence: CSATGNTEDFF. The CDR3, as DNA: TGCAGTGCTACAGGGAACACTGAAGATTTCTTT. The rearrangement links TRBV20-1 to TRBJ1-1; a weak D match, TRBD1 (5 bases). This CDR3 contains 11 residues. Germline V gene data show CDR1 as DFQATT and CDR2 as SNEGSKA (reference sequence).

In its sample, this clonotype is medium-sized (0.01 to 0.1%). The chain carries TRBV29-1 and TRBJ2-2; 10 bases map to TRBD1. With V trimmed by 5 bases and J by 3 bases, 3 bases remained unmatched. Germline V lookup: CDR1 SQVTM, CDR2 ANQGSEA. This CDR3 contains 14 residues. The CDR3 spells CSVRTGGYTGELFF. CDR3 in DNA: TGCAGCGTTAGGACAGGGGGATACACCGGGGAGCTGTTTTTT.

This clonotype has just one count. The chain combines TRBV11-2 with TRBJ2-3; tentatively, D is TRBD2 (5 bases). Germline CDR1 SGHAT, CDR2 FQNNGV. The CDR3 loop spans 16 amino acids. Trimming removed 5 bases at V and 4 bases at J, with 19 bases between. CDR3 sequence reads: CASSPNEWELSDTQYF. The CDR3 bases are TGTGCCAGCAGCCCCAATGAGTGGGAGCTATCAGATACGCAGTATTTT.

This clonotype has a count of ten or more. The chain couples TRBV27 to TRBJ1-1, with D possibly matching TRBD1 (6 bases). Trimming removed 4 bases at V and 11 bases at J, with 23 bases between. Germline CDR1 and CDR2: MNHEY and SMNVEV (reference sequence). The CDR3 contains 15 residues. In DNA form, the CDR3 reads TGTGCCAGCAGTTCCCCCCTACAGGGTTCCTTTACGGCTTTCTTT. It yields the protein CASSSPLQGSFTAFF.

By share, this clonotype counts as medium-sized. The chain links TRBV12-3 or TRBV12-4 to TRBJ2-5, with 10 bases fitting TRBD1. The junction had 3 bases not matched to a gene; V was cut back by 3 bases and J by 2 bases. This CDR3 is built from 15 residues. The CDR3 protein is CASSFRTGGQETQYF. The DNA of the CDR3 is TGTGCCAGCAGTTTTCGGACAGGGGGGCAAGAGACCCAGTACTTC.